This TCR beta chain was documented in a study of control samples from healthy donors and cancer patients (dated by TCRdb to 2019 to 2021). The method was the immunoSEQ multiplex PCR assay. TCRdb provides this immuneACCESS table in a form limited to in-frame rearrangements. Some clones are lacking; in checked studies, under half of them reflect an unresolved V gene, and why the rest are absent is not known. The sample table holds more than 95,000 clones, of which 93% were seen once. The ten largest make up approximately 2.5% of the sample. Notes on this clone: The antigen this receptor binds is unknown. No much larger clone is present one base from it, and per-base qualities are unavailable.

The CDR3 has 18 amino acids, counting the end cysteine and phenylalanine. The kept DNA is CDR3 alone, 54 bases in frame from the first base. CDR1 is given as SGHTA and CDR2 as FQGNSA, both from the germline V gene. Trimming removed 1 base from V and 2 bases from J, leaving 18 bases between the germline ends. The sample comprised blood. The receptor's source is a man aged 30 to 45 in good health. In this chain, TRBV7-2 is recombined with TRBJ1-3; the D segment could be TRBD1, given 5 matching bases. The CDR3 amino acid sequence is: CASSLGGVLGYPGNTIYF. At the DNA level, the sequence is TGTGCCAGCAGCTTAGGAGGGGTTCTGGGGTACCCTGGAAACACCATATATTTT.